The clone carrying this T cell receptor (beta chain) came up a few times. The antigen is not known. The data were taken from a study of T cells after yellow fever vaccination. General observations from the study: Most clones from primary vaccination resurfaced after the booster (about 95% CD4, 88% CD8). Any FACS-sorted repertoire could hold abundant clonotypes that contaminate it from the bulk population. CD4 and CD8 compartments shared a small share of clonotypes, likely from convergent recombination.

They built TCR cDNA with 5'RACE template switching, a step that put in a universal primer site and UMIs. TCRdb re-derived calls from the 5' RACE reads in MiXCR, one entry per CDR3 protein. Of about 320,000 distinct CDR3 sequences listed, 3.5% to 5% are singletons. After removal of 6 bases from V and 2 bases from J, the junction contained 7 bases not matched to a gene. Looked up from germline, CDR1 is MNHEY and CDR2 is SVGEGT. CDR3 length: 15 residues. The material sequenced was PBMCs, taken 15 days after the yellow fever booster vaccination. The chain has TRBV6-2 or TRBV6-3 and TRBJ2-3, with 8 bases that match TRBD1. This receptor was identified in a man younger than 35 who received the YFV17D yellow fever vaccine. In DNA, the CDR3 is TGTGCCAGCAGAGTCCGGGACAGGTACACAGATACGCAGTATTTT. Translation: CASRVRDRYTDTQYF.